These 12 T cell receptor beta chains originate from one sample sequenced in a study of identifying expanded T cells in peripheral blood. Assay: immunoSEQ multiplex PCR; the TCRdb copy retains only in-frame clones and omits some. The data hold approximately 120,000 clones, with roughly nine tenths observed a single time. Sequencing was carried out using blood. These receptor sequences come from a person aged 18 to 70 in good health.

The genes are TRBV5-6 and TRBJ2-7; 11 bases are a match to TRBD2. The CDR3 consists of 18 residues. Germline V gene data show CDR1 as SGHDT and CDR2 as YYEEEE. J was trimmed by 0 bases and V by 1 base; bases with no gene match: 9. The DNA of the CDR3 is TGTGCCAGCAGCTTGATGCTAGCGGGAGGCCGAAGCTCCTACGAGCAGTACTTC. Translation gives CASSLMLAGGRSSYEQYF.

The genes are TRBV20-1 and TRBJ2-7, with D maybe TRBD2 (6 bases). The ends were cut back, 7 bases at V and 7 bases at J, with 14 bases in the middle. The germline gives CDR1 DFQATT, CDR2 SNEGSKA (reference sequence). The CDR3 is 11 amino acids. In nucleotides, the CDR3 is TGCAGTGAACTGCAGGGAGGAGAGCAGTACTTC. Translated, it gives CSELQGGEQYF.

The V and J genes are TRBV2 and TRBJ2-7, with D possibly TRBD1 on 5 matching bases. Trimming removed 2 bases at V and 3 bases at J, with 11 bases between. This CDR3 has 14 residues. CDR1 and CDR2 from the germline V gene are SNHLY and FYNNEI. CDR3 sequence: CASSEFAGNYEQYF. The CDR3 DNA reads as TGTGCCAGCAGTGAATTTGCAGGGAACTACGAGCAGTACTTC.

V is TRBV11-2 and J is TRBJ1-6, with 9 bases matching TRBD1. CDR3 length: 16 residues. The trim removed 2 bases at V and 6 bases at J, leaving 5 bases unmatched. From germline, CDR1 is SGHAT and CDR2 FQNNGV. CDR3 protein: CASSLKTGGSNSPLHF. CDR3 sequence (DNA): TGTGCCAGCAGCTTAAAGACAGGGGGTTCTAATTCACCCCTCCACTTT.

The chain is built from TRBV28 and TRBJ2-5; the D is unclear. Germline V CDR1 and CDR2: MDHEN, SYDVKM. The V end lost 2 bases, the J end lost 7 bases, and 11 bases lay between the germline ends. The length of the CDR3 is 13 residues. As DNA, the CDR3 is TGTGCCAGCAGTTTAGATCTCCTGGGGACCCAGTACTTC. Amino acid sequence: CASSLDLLGTQYF. The variable domain in full, completed from reference TRBV28 and TRBJ2-5, reads DVKVTQSSRYLVKRTGEKVFLECVQDMDHENMFWYRQDPGLGLRLIYFSYDVKMKEKGDIPEGYSVSREKKERFSLILESASTNQTSMYLCASSLDLLGTQYFGPGTRLLVL.

The V gene is TRBV19, the J gene TRBJ1-1; 7 bases align to TRBD1. Losses at the gene ends were 6 bases for V and 6 bases for J; bases not matched to a gene: 13. This CDR3 is 15 amino acids long. Per germline, CDR1 LNHDA and CDR2 SQIVND (reference sequence). This chain's CDR3 is CASSRTPQGLSEAFF. For the CDR3, the DNA is TGTGCCAGTAGCCGCACCCCACAGGGGCTATCTGAAGCTTTCTTT.

The rearrangement links TRBV7-9 to TRBJ2-1; D may be TRBD1 or TRBD2 (5 bases each). The CDR3 spans 14 residues. Trimming took 7 bases from V and 8 from J, leaving 18 bases between them. Germline V lookup: CDR1 SEHNR, CDR2 FQNEAQ (reference sequence). CDR3 amino acids: CASTQVGVSDEQFF. The DNA for the CDR3 is TGTGCCAGCACCCAGGTGGGGGTATCGGATGAGCAGTTCTTC. The variable domain in full, completed from reference TRBV7-9 and TRBJ2-1, reads DTGVSQNPRHKITKRGQNVTFRCDPISEHNRLYWYRQTLGQGPEFLTYFQNEAQLEKSRLLSDRFSAERPKGSFSTLEIQRTEQGDSAMYLCASTQVGVSDEQFFGPGTRLTVL.

V gene TRBV5-1 combines with J gene TRBJ2-7; TRBD1 agrees at 9 bases. The V gene's germline CDR1 is SGHRS and CDR2 YFSETQ. V trimming: 0 bases; J trimming: 6 bases; junction bases outside the gene matches: 10. The CDR3 is made up of 16 amino acids. The CDR3 reads CASSLGSGQGHGEQYF. CDR3 DNA: TGCGCCAGCAGCTTGGGTTCGGGACAGGGACACGGCGAGCAGTACTTC.

The chain carries TRBV9 and TRBJ1-4, with D maybe TRBD1 (5 bases). V was clipped by 2 bases and J by 3 bases, with 14 bases between them. The germline V gene has CDR1 SGDLS and CDR2 YYNGEE. There are 16 residues in the CDR3. CDR3 region: CASSVDTPAANEKLFF. Written as DNA, the CDR3 is TGTGCCAGCAGCGTGGACACACCCGCGGCTAATGAAAAACTGTTTTTT.

This chain joins TRBV15 and TRBJ1-2; 7 bases match TRBD1. V lost 3 bases to trimming and J lost 8 bases; unmatched junction nucleotides: 3. CDR1 is LNHNV, CDR2 YYDKDF, per germline (reference sequence). The CDR3 covers 12 residues. The CDR3: CATSSDREGYTF. The CDR3 nucleotides read TGTGCCACCAGCAGTGACAGGGAGGGCTACACCTTC.

The rearrangement joins TRBV27 to TRBJ2-1; 11 nucleotides agree with TRBD2. Germline CDR1 reads MNHEY; CDR2 reads SMNVEV (reference sequence). J lost 8 bases, V lost 4 bases, and 7 bases had no gene match. The CDR3 length is 15 residues. Here the CDR3 reads CASSSLAGGRDEQFF. DNA of the CDR3: TGTGCCAGCAGTTCCCTAGCGGGGGGCCGGGATGAGCAGTTCTTC.

The chain has TRBV5-6 and TRBJ2-2, with a weak D call TRBD1 (6 bases). V lost 1 base and J 5 bases, leaving 6 bases between the germline ends. There are 13 residues in the CDR3. Germline V CDR1 and CDR2: SGHDT, YYEEEE. CDR3 sequence reads: CASSLTGTGELFF. For the CDR3, the DNA is TGTGCCAGCAGCTTGACAGGGACCGGGGAGCTGTTTTTT. Looking up the rest from reference TRBV5-6 and TRBJ2-2 gives the full variable domain: DAGVTQSPTHLIKTRGQQVTLRCSPKSGHDTVSWYQQALGQGPQFIFQYYEEEERQRGNFPDRFSGHQFPNYSSELNVNALLLGDSALYLCASSLTGTGELFFGEGSRLTVL.